This T cell receptor (beta chain) was sequenced during a study of spatial heterogeneity in lung cancer. For the study at large: In the raw reads, each unique TCR and UMI combination was present more than ten times on average.

A distinct unique molecular identifier was carried by each TCR cDNA molecule. TCRdb reprocessed the 5' RACE reads with MiXCR, giving one entry per CDR3 protein. The profile covers about 5,100 distinct CDR3 sequences, with around 26% appearing a single time and 15% to 20% taken by the ten largest. The study, taken as a whole, reports: More often at tumor resection than at routine follow-up, ubiquitous expanded tumor TCRs were detected in the blood.

This clonotype was detected only a few times. Antigen unknown. Described time point: sample taken at primary tumor resection. From tumor, nontumor lung or frozen PBMC, whole RNA was taken unsorted for sequencing. The donors were approximately 65 patients with non-small cell lung cancer that was early-stage and untreated. The TCR was taken from a male donor with early-stage non-small cell lung cancer. Specimen: PBMCs, collected at surgery.

The CDR3 DNA sequence: TGCGCCAGCAGCCATGAGCGGCCAGTCCTTTGGAATTCACCCCTCCACTTT. Residues: CASSHERPVLWNSPLHF. The chain uses TRBV4-1 and TRBJ1-6; D uncertain. In germline, CDR1 is MGHRA, CDR2 YSYEKL. The V end was cut by 3 bases, the J end by 7 bases, with 19 bases between. The CDR3 has 17 amino acids.